This record concerns one TCR beta chain sequence. What it binds is unknown. The record originates from a study of graft-versus-host responses after intestinal transplantation. General study findings and limits: Detected in recipient marrow were GvH clones, some of which were first observed in ileum or blood.

This CDR3 is built from 15 residues. V shed 1 base and J shed 6 bases, with 15 bases lying between them. Germline V gene sequence: CDR1 LGHNA, CDR2 YSLEER. Using immunoSEQ multiplex PCR, the repertoire was profiled, and TCRdb retains in-frame clones only, with some absent. The table includes around 99,000 clones, about 93% detected once. This sequence originates from a human donor who received an intestinal transplant. Sequenced material: unstimulated CD8+ T cells sorted from spleen or lymph node cells, taken before intestinal transplant. The chain has TRBV4-3 and TRBJ1-2, with D unresolved. CDR3 nucleotide sequence: TGCGCCAGCAGCCAAGTAGGAGACCTGCTTCATGGCTACACCTTC. Amino acids: CASSQVGDLLHGYTF.